The text below deals with one T cell receptor beta chain. The antigen remains unidentified. Amplification of TCR alpha and beta CDR3 regions from RNA used iRepertoire nested multiplex PCR. Input was about 85-450 ng of tissue mRNA or PBMC total RNA. TCRdb re-called the multiplex PCR reads through MiXCR, storing one row per CDR3 protein. Of 300,000 to 450,000 distinct CDR3 sequences detected, around 38% appear once; the ten largest clones hold about 12%. This entry is derived from a study of glioma-infiltrating T cells. Findings of the study overall: CDR3 overlap between tissue and blood was very small.

After removal of 6 bases from V and 13 bases from J, the junction contained 16 bases not matched to a gene. In germline, CDR1 is SGHTA, CDR2 FQGNSA. The CDR3 totals 16 residues. The sequence came from a human donor with low-grade glioma or glioblastoma, undergoing nonglioma brain surgery, or in good health (not recorded which). The V call is TRBV7-2, the J call TRBJ2-1; 12 bases are a match to TRBD2. The sequencing sample was made of glioma tissue, nonneoplastic brain tissue, or PBMCs (not recorded which). CDR3 sequence (DNA): TGTGCCAGCAGATACCGACTAGCGGGAGACGGGGAGACCCAGTTCTTC. Protein: CASRYRLAGDGETQFF.